This T cell receptor beta chain was sequenced for a study of T cell responses to AZD1222 COVID-19 vaccine. The data were produced by immunoSEQ multiplex PCR, yet TCRdb's version contains in-frame clones alone and is incomplete. The sample contains 120,000 or so clones, 84% of which appear only once. In germline, CDR1 is LNHDA, CDR2 SQIVND (reference sequence). The CDR3 has 14 residues. Trimming pared 6 bases from V and 2 bases from J, leaving 13 bases between. Regarding the study as a whole: Once two AZD1222 doses were given, Spike-specific TCR breadth and depth went up. Across spike, vaccine-associated CD4 TCRs were found, dominant at 160-218 and 743-854.

Turning to this clone: Its antigen is as yet unknown.

This clonotype was sampled from an adult who received the AZD1222 COVID-19 vaccine. The material was peripheral blood, obtained 28 days after the second AZD1222 dose. The V call is TRBV19, the J call TRBJ1-1; TRBD1 might be the D (6 bases). The CDR3 nucleotides are TGTGCCAGTAGGAAACGGACAGCCAACACTGAAGCTTTCTTT. It encodes CASRKRTANTEAFF. The variable domain in full, with the rest retrieved from reference TRBV19 and TRBJ1-1, is DGGITQSPKYLFRKEGQNVTLSCEQNLNHDAMYWYRQDPGQGLRLIYYSQIVNDFQKGDIAEGYSVSREKKESFPLTVTSAQKNPTAFYLCASRKRTANTEAFFGQGTRLTVV.